This T cell receptor beta chain was identified during a study of cytomegalovirus exposure and HLA in healthy donors. Study-wide findings and caveats: A later analysis found TCR association rates differed by HLA locus, highest for DRB1 and lowest for HLA-C. CMV antigen specificity of a few CMV-associated chains was confirmed in vitro. As was reported, the HLA-A and HLA-B alleles of most subjects were accurately predicted from TCR beta sequences.

There are 15 residues in the CDR3. With 1 base clipped from V and 4 bases from J, the junction kept 3 bases outside the gene matches. Germline V gene lookup returns CDR1 SGHTA and CDR2 FQGNSA. The PCR employed 60 Vbeta primers together with 13 Jbeta primers. Sequenced by immunoSEQ multiplex PCR; TCRdb stores in-frame clones only, minus some. The repertoire holds about 140,000 clones, around 65% seen once, with 6% to 8% in the top ten. This clone was found once. Antigen: not known. This TCR derives from a woman aged 60-75 years in good health and CMV-seronegative. The chain joins TRBV7-2 to TRBJ1-2, with 10 bases fitting TRBD1. Sequenced input: PBMCs. CDR3 sequence reads: CASSLGGQGPYGYTF. The CDR3 DNA reads as TGTGCCAGCAGCTTAGGGGGACAGGGGCCCTATGGCTACACCTTC.